The 5 T cell receptor beta chains reported below all come from one sample, sequenced in a study of lymphopenia after photon versus proton radiotherapy. Sequenced by immunoSEQ multiplex PCR; TCRdb stores in-frame clones only, minus some. The table lists 40,000 or so clones, 85% of them singletons, with 2% to 2.5% in the top ten. This specimen consisted of peripheral blood, obtained from a patient treated with photon-based radiotherapy. The receptors derive from a man aged 35 to 55 with gastric cancer.

This clone came up once. Additional DNA sequences in this sample encode the identical CDR3. The chain is built from TRBV4-1 and TRBJ2-7, with 7 bases fitting TRBD1. This CDR3 has 14 residues. The junction had 3 bases not matched to a gene; V was cut back by 4 bases and J by 0 bases. Germline V gene lookup returns CDR1 MGHRA and CDR2 YSYEKL. In DNA, the CDR3 is TGCGCCAGCAGCCGGGACAGTAGCTCCTACGAGCAGTACTTC. Translation gives CASSRDSSSYEQYF.

The chain recombines TRBV11-2 with TRBJ1-2, with 8 bases identical to TRBD1. Germline loops: CDR1 SGHAT, CDR2 FQNNGV. V lost 1 base, J lost 1 base, and 11 bases stayed unmatched. CDR3 length equals 18 residues. CDR3 sequence: CASSLVGQVGASNYGYTF. The CDR3 region has the DNA TGTGCCAGCAGCTTAGTGGGACAGGTGGGGGCAAGTAACTATGGCTACACCTTC.

This rearrangement joins TRBV7-8 to TRBJ2-1; 7 nucleotides line up with TRBD1. The V gene's germline CDR1 is SGHVS and CDR2 FQNEAQ. The ends lost 6 bases at V and 2 bases at J; junction bases unmatched: 1. The CDR3 runs to 13 residues. CDR3 sequence: CASRDRAYNEQFF. The DNA for the CDR3 is TGTGCCAGCAGAGACAGGGCCTACAATGAGCAGTTCTTC. The full variable domain, in which reference TRBV7-8 and TRBJ2-1 provide the parts outside the CDR3, is GAGVSQSPRYKVAKRGQDVALRCDPISGHVSLFWYQQALGQGPEFLTYFQNEAQLDKSGLPSDRFFAERPEGSVSTLKIQRTQQEDSAVYLCASRDRAYNEQFFGPGTRLTVL.

The chain combines TRBV2 with TRBJ2-3; TRBD2 matches 9 bases. The V gene's germline CDR1 is SNHLY and CDR2 FYNNEI. J lost 4 bases, V lost 8 bases, and 10 bases had no gene match. This CDR3 is 15 amino acids long. CDR3 nucleotides: TGTGCCAGCCGCGGGGGGGGCTCCCTAGCAGATACGCAGTATTTT. Amino acids: CASRGGGSLADTQYF. The complete variable domain, with remaining parts taken from reference TRBV2 and TRBJ2-3, reads EPEVTQTPSHQVTQMGQEVILRCVPISNHLYFYWYRQILGQKVEFLVSFYNNEISEKSEIFDDQFSVERPDGSNFTLKIRSTKLEDSAMYFCASRGGGSLADTQYFGPGTRLTVL.

This sequence joins TRBV19 and TRBJ2-2; weak D call: TRBD1 (5 bases). CDR3 length: 17 amino acids. Germline V CDR1 and CDR2: LNHDA, SQIVND (reference sequence). Trimming removed 7 bases at V and 4 bases at J, with 22 bases between. In DNA form, the CDR3 reads TGTGCCAGTACCCAAAAACCCCAGGGTTCGGGCACCGGGGAGCTGTTTTTT. It codes for CASTQKPQGSGTGELFF.